The 16 T cell receptor beta chains listed next were all sequenced from one sample in a study of STAT5B mutations in CD4+ large granular lymphocyte leukemia. Produced via immunoSEQ multiplex PCR; TCRdb's table is partial and in-frame only. The sample records approximately 30,000 clones, just over 75% being singletons. The sequenced sample was CD4+ T cells from blood buffy coats. Receptors were obtained from a human donor in good health.

J is TRBJ2-5 and V is TRBV2; 10 bases match TRBD2. Trimming removed 3 bases from V and 5 bases from J; junction bases left unmatched: 12. The CDR3 totals 17 residues. Germline loops: CDR1 SNHLY, CDR2 FYNNEI. CDR3 region: CASSEGRSGGAWETQYF. DNA of the CDR3: TGTGCCAGCAGTGAGGGGCGGAGCGGGGGGGCCTGGGAGACCCAGTACTTC.

The rearrangement uses TRBV2 and TRBJ2-5; D gene ambiguous. Germline V CDR1 and CDR2: SNHLY, FYNNEI. Between the trimmed V and J ends, which lost 4 bases and 5 bases, there was a span of 8 bases. This CDR3 has 12 residues. This CDR3 is CASSGREETQYF. The DNA of the CDR3 is TGTGCCAGCAGTGGACGAGAGGAGACCCAGTACTTC.

The J gene is TRBJ1-5, the V gene TRBV11-2; the match to TRBD1 covers 9 bases. Losses at the gene ends were 4 bases for V and 7 bases for J; bases not matched to a gene: 8. Germline V gene data show CDR1 as SGHAT and CDR2 as FQNNGV. This CDR3 spans 15 amino acids. CDR3 nucleotide sequence: TGTGCCAGCAGCTCAACTACAGGGGGCTCGCAGCCCCAGCATTTT. As protein: CASSSTTGGSQPQHF.

This clone was counted a few times. This rearrangement joins TRBV6-6 to TRBJ2-3; perhaps TRBD2 as D (6 bases). There are 15 residues in the CDR3. Trimming removed 6 bases from V and 2 bases from J, with 15 bases in between. CDR1 is MNHNY and CDR2 is SVGAGI in the germline V gene (reference sequence). For the CDR3, the DNA is TGTGCCAGCAGCCCCCGGGACTTCGACACAGATACGCAGTATTTT. Encoded protein: CASSPRDFDTDTQYF.

V is TRBV6-5 and J is TRBJ2-2; D is possibly TRBD1 or TRBD2 (5 bases each). The CDR3 spans 13 residues. CDR1 and CDR2 from the germline V gene are MNHEY and SVGAGI. V lost 7 bases and J 8 bases, leaving 14 bases between the germline ends. CDR3 DNA: TGTGCCAGCATGGTAGGGGAGTCTGGGGAGCTGTTTTTT. This codes for CASMVGESGELFF.

Remarks on this clone: The same CDR3 also results from other DNA sequences found in this sample. The chain employs TRBV7-9 and TRBJ1-4, with D possibly matching TRBD1 (5 bases). Germline CDR1 SEHNR, CDR2 FQNEAQ (reference sequence). V was pared by 1 base and J by 7 bases, with 7 bases between. CDR3 length equals 13 residues. Written as DNA, the CDR3 is TGTGCCAGCAGCTTAGGGCAGGGTGAAAAACTGTTTTTT. Encoded protein: CASSLGQGEKLFF. The full variable domain, completed using reference TRBV7-9 and TRBJ1-4, is DTGVSQNPRHKITKRGQNVTFRCDPISEHNRLYWYRQTLGQGPEFLTYFQNEAQLEKSRLLSDRFSAERPKGSFSTLEIQRTEQGDSAMYLCASSLGQGEKLFFGSGTQLSVL.

The rearrangement links TRBV7-2 to TRBJ2-5, with a tentative D call TRBD1 (6 bases). This CDR3 contains 15 residues. Germline V gene data show CDR1 as SGHTA and CDR2 as FQGNSA. Trimming cost V 3 bases and J 1 base, with 12 bases left between them. In DNA, the CDR3 is TGTGCCAGCAGCTTCCAGACAGGTCCCCAAGAGACCCAGTACTTC. Translating gives CASSFQTGPQETQYF.

This clone appeared a single time. This chain uses TRBV7-3 with TRBJ1-1, with D unclear. This CDR3 has 16 residues. CDR1 SGHTA and CDR2 FQGTGA come from the germline V gene. Trimming took 1 base from V and 1 from J, leaving 13 bases between them. The CDR3 DNA is TGTGCCAGCAGCTTAATGGGTCAAACCTGGAACACTGAAGCTTTCTTT. It specifies CASSLMGQTWNTEAFF.

In this sample, this clone turned up a few times. One end of the junction does not line up with germline, which may come from a read error. This chain connects TRBV18 to TRBJ2-3; 13 nucleotides align to TRBD2. There are 16 residues in the CDR3. Per the germline V gene, CDR1 is KGHSH and CDR2 is LQKENI. The CDR3: CASSPPLPRTSGSINF. The CDR3 DNA reads TGTGCCAGCTCACCACCACTACCGCGGACTAGCGGGAGTATTAATTTT.

This clone was detected a few times. V usage is TRBV18 and J usage is TRBJ2-3; tentatively, D is TRBD1 (6 bases). The CDR3 runs 16 residues. The ends were cut back, 5 bases at V and 3 bases at J, with 18 bases in the middle. CDR1 KGHSH and CDR2 LQKENI come from the germline V gene. In DNA, the CDR3 is TGTGCCAGCTCATCAATACGGGCAGACAGGACAGATACGCAGTATTTT. This gives the protein CASSSIRADRTDTQYF.

This rearrangement joins TRBV19 to TRBJ2-3, with a possible D match to TRBD2 (6 bases). The CDR3 has 14 residues. The germline V gene encodes CDR1 LNHDA and CDR2 SQIVND (reference sequence). V was pared by 0 bases and J by 3 bases, with 7 bases between. This CDR3 reads CASSIDGTTDTQYF. The CDR3 DNA reads as TGTGCCAGTAGTATAGATGGGACTACAGATACGCAGTATTTT.

CDR3 DNA sequence: TGTGCCAGCAGCTTAGATATGGGCTCCTACAATGAGCAGTTCTTC. Translation: CASSLDMGSYNEQFF. The chain links TRBV7-2 to TRBJ2-1; unclear D gene. Germline V gives CDR1 SGHTA, CDR2 FQGNSA. The CDR3 covers 15 residues. V was trimmed by 1 base and J by 0 bases, leaving 7 bases between them.

This sequence joins TRBV5-1 and TRBJ1-1; D is unresolved. The CDR3 has 14 amino acids. V was pared by 4 bases and J by 4 bases, with 14 bases between. Germline loops: CDR1 SGHRS, CDR2 YFSETQ. As DNA, the CDR3 is TGCGCCAGCAGCCTTACAGTAACGGGCACTGAAGCTTTCTTT. It translates to CASSLTVTGTEAFF. Full variable domain (remainder filled in from reference TRBV5-1 and TRBJ1-1): KAGVTQTPRYLIKTRGQQVTLSCSPISGHRSVSWYQQTPGQGLQFLFEYFSETQRNKGNFPGRFSGRQFSNSRSEMNVSTLELGDSALYLCASSLTVTGTEAFFGQGTRLTVV.

This clone was counted a single time. The chain carries TRBV7-2 and TRBJ2-3; 8 bases map to TRBD1. Per germline, CDR1 SGHTA and CDR2 FQGNSA. J lost 2 bases, V lost 5 bases, and 6 bases had no gene match. The CDR3 covers 15 residues. CDR3 protein: CASSAGQGFTDTQYF. In DNA, the CDR3 is TGTGCCAGCAGCGCAGGACAGGGATTCACAGATACGCAGTATTTT.

The chain employs TRBV6-4 and TRBJ2-1; D perhaps matches TRBD2 (6 bases). Germline CDR1 MRHNA, CDR2 SNTAGT. Between the trimmed V and J ends, which lost 7 bases and 9 bases, there was a span of 22 bases. The CDR3 contains 15 residues. The CDR3 DNA sequence: TGTGCCAGCACTCCGGGACTCAAAATCTTGGGTGAGCAGTTCTTC. Translation gives CASTPGLKILGEQFF.

The genes are TRBV10-3 and TRBJ1-2; possibly TRBD1 for D (5 bases). The CDR3 covers 14 residues. Trimming removed 3 bases at V and 5 bases at J, with 13 bases between. Per germline, CDR1 ENHRY and CDR2 SYGVKD. Written as DNA, the CDR3 is TGTGCCATCAGTGATACTATTACAGGTTATGGCTACACCTTC. It codes for CAISDTITGYGYTF.